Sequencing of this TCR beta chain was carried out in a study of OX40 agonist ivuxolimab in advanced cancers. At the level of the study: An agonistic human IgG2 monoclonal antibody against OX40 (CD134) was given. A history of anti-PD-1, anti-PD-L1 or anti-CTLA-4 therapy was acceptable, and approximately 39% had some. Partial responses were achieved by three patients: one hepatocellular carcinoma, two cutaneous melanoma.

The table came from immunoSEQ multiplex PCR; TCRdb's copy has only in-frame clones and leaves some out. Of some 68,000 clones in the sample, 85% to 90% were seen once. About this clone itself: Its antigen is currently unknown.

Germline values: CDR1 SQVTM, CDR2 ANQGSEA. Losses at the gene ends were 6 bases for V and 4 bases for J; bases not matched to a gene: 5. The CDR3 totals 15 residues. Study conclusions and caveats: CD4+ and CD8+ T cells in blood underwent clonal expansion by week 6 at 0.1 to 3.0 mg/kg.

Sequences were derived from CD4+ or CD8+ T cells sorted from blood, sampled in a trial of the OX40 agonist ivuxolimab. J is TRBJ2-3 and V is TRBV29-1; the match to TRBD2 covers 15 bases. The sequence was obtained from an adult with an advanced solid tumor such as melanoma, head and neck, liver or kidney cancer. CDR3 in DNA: TGCAGCGTCAAAGGACTAGCGGGAGGGCCAGATACGCAGTATTTT. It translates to CSVKGLAGGPDTQYF.